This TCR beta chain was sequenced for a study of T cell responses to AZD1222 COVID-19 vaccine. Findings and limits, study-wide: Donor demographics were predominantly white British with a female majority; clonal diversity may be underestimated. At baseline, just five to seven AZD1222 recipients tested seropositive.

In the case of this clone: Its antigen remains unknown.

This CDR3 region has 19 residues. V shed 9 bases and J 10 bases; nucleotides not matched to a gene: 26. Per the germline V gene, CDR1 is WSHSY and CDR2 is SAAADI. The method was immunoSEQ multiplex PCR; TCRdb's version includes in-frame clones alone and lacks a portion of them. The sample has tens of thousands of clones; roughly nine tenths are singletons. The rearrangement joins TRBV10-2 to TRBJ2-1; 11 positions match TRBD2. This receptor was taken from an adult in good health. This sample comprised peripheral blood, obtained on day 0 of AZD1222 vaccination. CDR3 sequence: CARLKGTSGLWALIYEQFF. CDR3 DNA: TGCGCCAGGCTTAAAGGGACTAGCGGCCTGTGGGCCCTAATTTACGAGCAGTTCTTC.